The 5 T cell receptor beta chains listed next were all sequenced from one sample in a study of cytomegalovirus exposure and HLA in healthy donors. The PCR had 60 Vbeta and 13 Jbeta primers. Profiled with immunoSEQ multiplex PCR; TCRdb holds only in-frame clones, not every one. This sample has around 130,000 clones; 70% to 75% occur once, and the top ten carry 3.1%. The sequencing sample was made of PBMCs. These receptors all stem from a man aged 30 to 45 in good health and CMV-seronegative.

The sample holds one count of this clone. The chain combines TRBV7-9 with TRBJ2-6; D may be TRBD1 (5 bases). The germline gives CDR1 SEHNR, CDR2 FQNEAQ (reference sequence). Trimming shortened V by 1 base and J by 9 bases, and 13 bases separated the two germline ends. The CDR3 sequence is 15 residues long. The CDR3 protein is CASSLGGQGGNVLTF. The CDR3 nucleotides are TGTGCCAGCAGCTTAGGGGGTCAGGGTGGCAACGTCCTGACTTTC. The full variable domain, with the rest looked up from reference TRBV7-9 and TRBJ2-6, is DTGVSQNPRHKITKRGQNVTFRCDPISEHNRLYWYRQTLGQGPEFLTYFQNEAQLEKSRLLSDRFSAERPKGSFSTLEIQRTEQGDSAMYLCASSLGGQGGNVLTFGAGSRLTVL.

J is TRBJ1-2 and V is TRBV5-6; D ambiguous. Germline CDR1 reads SGHDT; CDR2 reads YYEEEE. This CDR3 has 15 residues. V was pared by 1 base and J by 0 bases, with 10 bases between. The CDR3 sequence: CASSLRPGANYGYTF. CDR3 coding DNA: TGTGCCAGCAGCTTGCGTCCAGGTGCTAACTATGGCTACACCTTC.

The rearrangement links TRBV5-4 to TRBJ1-4, with 9 bases that match TRBD1. This CDR3 has 16 residues. J was trimmed by 8 bases and V by 0 bases; bases with no gene match: 8. CDR1 and CDR2 from the germline V gene are SGHNT and YYREEE (reference sequence). The CDR3 DNA follows: TGTGCCAGCAGCTTGGGTAACAGGGGGCAAGAAGAAAAACTGTTTTTT. It specifies CASSLGNRGQEEKLFF.

This clone was seen a few times. The chain carries TRBV2 and TRBJ2-1; 8 bases match TRBD1. The J segment lost 5 bases and the V segment lost 4 bases, leaving 10 bases of the junction unmatched. The germline gives CDR1 SNHLY, CDR2 FYNNEI. The CDR3 extends over 16 amino acids. CDR3 amino acids: CASSGPGGVFDNEQFF. For the CDR3, the DNA is TGTGCCAGCAGTGGCCCAGGGGGCGTCTTCGACAATGAGCAGTTCTTC.

In its sample, this clone was seen once. The chain is built from TRBV9 and TRBJ2-1; 14 positions match TRBD2. The ends lost 0 bases at V and 4 bases at J; junction bases unmatched: 3. CDR1 is SGDLS, CDR2 YYNGEE, per germline. The CDR3 is made up of 17 amino acids. CDR3 region: CASSVAGTSGGYNEQFF. The CDR3 DNA follows: TGTGCCAGCAGCGTAGCTGGGACTAGCGGGGGATACAATGAGCAGTTCTTC.